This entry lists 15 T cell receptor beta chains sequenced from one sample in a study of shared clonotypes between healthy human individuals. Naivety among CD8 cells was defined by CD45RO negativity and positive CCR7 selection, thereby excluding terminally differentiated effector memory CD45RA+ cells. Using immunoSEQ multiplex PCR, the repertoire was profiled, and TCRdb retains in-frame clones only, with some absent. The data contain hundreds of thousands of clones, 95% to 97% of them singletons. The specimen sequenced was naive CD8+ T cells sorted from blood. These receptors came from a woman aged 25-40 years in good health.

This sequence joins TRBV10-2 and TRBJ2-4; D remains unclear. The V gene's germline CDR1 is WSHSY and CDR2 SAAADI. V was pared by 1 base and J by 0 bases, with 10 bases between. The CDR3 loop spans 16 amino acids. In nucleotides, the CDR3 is TGCGCCAGCAGTGAGTTTTCAGCTCTAGCCAAAAACATTCAGTACTTC. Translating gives CASSEFSALAKNIQYF.

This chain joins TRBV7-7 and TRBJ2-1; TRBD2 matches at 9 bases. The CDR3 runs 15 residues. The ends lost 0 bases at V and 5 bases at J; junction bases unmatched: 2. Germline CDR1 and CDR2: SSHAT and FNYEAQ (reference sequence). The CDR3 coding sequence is TGTGCCAGCAGCTTAGCGCCTAGCGGGAACAATGAGCAGTTCTTC. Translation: CASSLAPSGNNEQFF.

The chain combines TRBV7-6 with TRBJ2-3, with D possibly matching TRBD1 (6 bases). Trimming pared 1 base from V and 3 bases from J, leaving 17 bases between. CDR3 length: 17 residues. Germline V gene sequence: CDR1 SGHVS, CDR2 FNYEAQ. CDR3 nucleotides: TGTGCCAGCAGCTTAGGGTCGGTACAGGGCGGGACAGATACGCAGTATTTT. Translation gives CASSLGSVQGGTDTQYF.

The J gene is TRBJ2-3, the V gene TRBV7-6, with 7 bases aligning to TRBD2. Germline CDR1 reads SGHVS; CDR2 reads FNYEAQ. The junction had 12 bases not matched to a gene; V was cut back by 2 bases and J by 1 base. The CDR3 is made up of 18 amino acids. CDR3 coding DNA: TGTGCCAGCAGCTTATCTCCCACAACTAGCGACCGCACAGATACGCAGTATTTT. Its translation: CASSLSPTTSDRTDTQYF.

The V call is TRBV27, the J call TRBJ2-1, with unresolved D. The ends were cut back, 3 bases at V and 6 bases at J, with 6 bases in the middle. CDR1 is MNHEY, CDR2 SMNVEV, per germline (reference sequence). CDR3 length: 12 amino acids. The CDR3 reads CASSFDLNEQFF. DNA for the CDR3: TGTGCCAGCAGTTTCGACCTCAATGAGCAGTTCTTC.

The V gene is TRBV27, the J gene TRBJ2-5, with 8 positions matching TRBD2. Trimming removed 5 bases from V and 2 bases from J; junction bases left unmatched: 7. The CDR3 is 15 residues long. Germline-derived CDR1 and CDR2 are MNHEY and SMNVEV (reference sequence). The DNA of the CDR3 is TGTGCCAGCAGTCACGGACTAGCACGGCAAGAGACCCAGTACTTC. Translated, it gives CASSHGLARQETQYF.

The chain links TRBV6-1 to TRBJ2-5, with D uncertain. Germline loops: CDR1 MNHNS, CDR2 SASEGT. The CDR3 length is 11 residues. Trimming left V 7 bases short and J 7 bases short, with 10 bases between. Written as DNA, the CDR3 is TGTGCCAGCACCGACGGTGGGACCCAGTACTTC. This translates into CASTDGGTQYF.

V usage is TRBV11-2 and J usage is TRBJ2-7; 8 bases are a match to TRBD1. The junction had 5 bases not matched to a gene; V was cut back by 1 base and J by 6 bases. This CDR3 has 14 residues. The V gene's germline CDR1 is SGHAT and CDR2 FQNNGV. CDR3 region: CASSLGTGLSEQYF. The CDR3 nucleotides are TGTGCCAGCAGCTTAGGGACAGGGTTGTCCGAGCAGTACTTC.

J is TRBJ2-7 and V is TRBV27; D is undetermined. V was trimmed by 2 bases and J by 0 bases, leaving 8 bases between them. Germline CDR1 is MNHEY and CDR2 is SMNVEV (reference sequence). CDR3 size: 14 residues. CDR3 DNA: TGTGCCAGCAGTTTAGGCATTAGCTCCTACGAGCAGTACTTC. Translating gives CASSLGISSYEQYF.

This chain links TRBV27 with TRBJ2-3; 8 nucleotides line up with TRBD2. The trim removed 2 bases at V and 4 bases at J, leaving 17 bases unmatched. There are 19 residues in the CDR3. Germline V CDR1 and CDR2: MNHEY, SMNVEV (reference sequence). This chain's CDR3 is CASSLKPTTSGGMSDTQYF. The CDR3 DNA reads TGTGCCAGCAGTTTAAAGCCCACTACTAGCGGAGGAATGTCAGATACGCAGTATTTT.

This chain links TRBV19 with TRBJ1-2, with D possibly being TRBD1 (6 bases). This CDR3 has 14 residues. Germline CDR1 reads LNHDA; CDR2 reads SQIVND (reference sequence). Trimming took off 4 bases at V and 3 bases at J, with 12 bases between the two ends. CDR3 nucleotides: TGTGCCAGTAGTAACACAGGGATTTACTATGGCTACACCTTC. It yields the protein CASSNTGIYYGYTF.

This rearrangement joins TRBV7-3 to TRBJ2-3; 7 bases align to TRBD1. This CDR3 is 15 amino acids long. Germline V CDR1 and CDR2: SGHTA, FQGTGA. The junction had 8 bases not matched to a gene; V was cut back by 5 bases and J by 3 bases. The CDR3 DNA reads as TGTGCCAGCAGCCCCACGGACAGGTGGACAGATACGCAGTATTTT. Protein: CASSPTDRWTDTQYF.

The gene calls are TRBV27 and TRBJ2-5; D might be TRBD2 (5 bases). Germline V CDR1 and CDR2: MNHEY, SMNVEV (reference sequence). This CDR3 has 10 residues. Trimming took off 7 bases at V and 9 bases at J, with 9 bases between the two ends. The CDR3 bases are TGTGCCAGCACCCGGGGTGCCCAGTACTTC. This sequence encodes CASTRGAQYF.

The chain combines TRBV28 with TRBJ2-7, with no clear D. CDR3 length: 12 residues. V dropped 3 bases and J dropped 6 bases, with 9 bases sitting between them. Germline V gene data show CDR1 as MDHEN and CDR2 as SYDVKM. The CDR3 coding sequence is TGTGCCAGCAGTTTTAGTAGTGTCGAGCAGTACTTC. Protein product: CASSFSSVEQYF.

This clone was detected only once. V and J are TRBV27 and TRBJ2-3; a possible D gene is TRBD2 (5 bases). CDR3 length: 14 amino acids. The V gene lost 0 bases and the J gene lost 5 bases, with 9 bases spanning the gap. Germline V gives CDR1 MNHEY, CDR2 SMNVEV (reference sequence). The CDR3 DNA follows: TGTGCCAGCAGTTTATCGAGACGGGGAGATACGCAGTATTTT. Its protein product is CASSLSRRGDTQYF.